What follows are 17 T cell receptor beta chains derived from one specimen sequenced in a study of CD8+CD57+ T cells in acquired aplastic anemia (dated by TCRdb to the late 2010s). This sample was sequenced with an Illumina HiSeq 2000. Profiling of TCR beta VDJ combinations and CDR3 sequences used genomic DNA as the template. TCRdb trimmed public reads at Q25 via fastp, called clones via MiXCR and kept in-frame beta chains. Each entry is one CDR3 protein sequence, shown with its most common DNA and genes. This sample has 150,000 to 200,000 distinct CDR3 sequences in its table, and 64% of those were observed once. The ten largest account for 40% to 55% of the sample. Sequencing was performed on sorted CD4+, CD8+, or CD8+CD57+ T cells (not recorded which) from PBMCs. Source of these receptors: a human donor with severe aplastic anemia or a healthy control (not recorded which).

The chain combines TRBV7-9 with TRBJ2-7; 9 bases fit TRBD1. The CDR3 has 15 residues. Germline V lookup: CDR1 SEHNR, CDR2 FQNEAQ (reference sequence). Trimming took 4 bases from V and 2 from J; bases not matched to a gene: 6. CDR3 coding DNA: TGTGCCAGCAGCTCCCGGGACAGGGCGACCTACGAGCAGTACTTC. Translating it yields CASSSRDRATYEQYF.

This clonotype was seen many times. V usage is TRBV12-5 and J usage is TRBJ1-1; TRBD1 matches at 7 bases. Germline V gene sequence: CDR1 LGHNT, CDR2 FRNRAP. This CDR3 has 13 residues. V dropped 9 bases and J dropped 0; count of bases not matched to a gene: 4. CDR3: CASRDSLNTEAFF. The DNA of the CDR3 is TGTGCTAGCCGGGACAGCCTGAACACTGAAGCTTTCTTT.

A few counts support this clonotype. The chain joins TRBV5-5 to TRBJ2-5, with a possible D match to TRBD1 (7 bases). The CDR3 extends over 15 amino acids. V lost 1 base and J lost 2, with 12 bases in between. Germline lookup yields CDR1 SGHKS and CDR2 YYEKEE (reference sequence). In DNA, the CDR3 is TGTGCCAGCAGCTTGCCGACAGGGAGGCAAGAGACCCAGTACTTC. Its translation is CASSLPTGRQETQYF.

This clonotype was recorded many times. V gene TRBV7-3 combines with J gene TRBJ2-5; 12 nucleotides agree with TRBD2. V lost 4 bases and J lost 5; bases outside the gene matches: 5. From germline, CDR1 is SGHTA and CDR2 FQGTGA. The CDR3 spans 15 residues. In DNA, the CDR3 is TGTGCCAGCAGCTCTAGCGGGGGGGCCTGGGAGACCCAGTACTTC. Translating it yields CASSSSGGAWETQYF.

This clonotype was observed many times. V and J are TRBV6-5 and TRBJ1-2, with 7 bases aligning to TRBD1. The CDR3 length is 17 residues. The germline V gene encodes CDR1 MNHEY and CDR2 SVGAGI. V gave up 2 bases and J gave up 6 bases; unmatched junction bases: 15. As DNA, the CDR3 is TGTGCCAGCAGTTACGTTCGGGACAGAGATACCACCGATGGCTACACCTTC. Translated, it gives CASSYVRDRDTTDGYTF.

A word on this clonotype: A read error is possible here, since a much larger clone lies one base away. This chain uses TRBV15 with TRBJ2-7, with D possibly matching TRBD1 (7 bases). Trimming took off 5 bases at V and 3 bases at J, with 17 bases between the two ends. The CDR3 has 15 residues. The germline gives CDR1 LNHNV, CDR2 YYDKDF (reference sequence). The CDR3 spells CATSVEGGTVYEQYF. DNA of the CDR3: TGTGCCACCAGCGTTGAAGGGGGGACAGTCTACGAGCAGTACTTC.

This CDR3 reads CASSVGPPHEQYF. In nucleotides, the CDR3 is TGTGCCAGCAGCGTAGGTCCCCCCCACGAGCAGTACTTC. The chain couples TRBV9 to TRBJ2-7, with no clear D. Deletions cut 0 bases from V and 5 bases from J, with 9 bases between. This CDR3 spans 13 amino acids. CDR1 is SGDLS, CDR2 YYNGEE, per germline.

J is TRBJ2-7 and V is TRBV19; TRBD2 aligns across 7 bases. The CDR3 is 16 amino acids. The trim removed 5 bases at V and 0 bases at J, leaving 10 bases unmatched. Per germline, CDR1 LNHDA and CDR2 SQIVND (reference sequence). DNA for the CDR3: TGTGCCAGTAGTGGGGAGAGGGCTAGCGGCTCCTACGAGCAGTACTTC. Encoded protein: CASSGERASGSYEQYF.

This clonotype was seen just once. A clone one base away is much larger, so this may be a read error. V is TRBV6-1 and J is TRBJ1-5, with D possibly matching TRBD1 (5 bases). Germline V gene sequence: CDR1 MNHNS, CDR2 SASEGT. This CDR3 is 13 amino acids long. CDR3 coding DNA: TGTGCCAGCAAGACAGATAGCACTCAGCCCCAGCATTTT. Translating gives CASKTDSTQPQHF.

This clonotype turned up a few times. The CDR3 here is CASSLTRGPPLDTQYF. The DNA of the CDR3 is TGTGCCAGCAGCCTAACCCGGGGGCCTCCCTTAGATACGCAGTATTTT. V gene TRBV7-7 combines with J gene TRBJ2-3; D may correspond to TRBD1 or TRBD2 (6 bases each). Per germline, CDR1 SSHAT and CDR2 FNYEAQ (reference sequence). Trimming left V 5 bases short and J 5 bases short, with 20 bases between. The CDR3 sequence is 16 residues long.

The chain employs TRBV12-3 or TRBV12-4 and TRBJ1-2, with 8 nucleotides matching TRBD1. The CDR3 is made up of 14 amino acids. Losses at the gene ends were 6 bases for V and 1 base for J; bases not matched to a gene: 4. CDR3 DNA: TGTGCCAGCAGGTTACAGGGGGATAACTATGGCTACACCTTC. Protein sequence: CASRLQGDNYGYTF.

V is TRBV2 and J is TRBJ2-1; possible D gene TRBD2, 5 bases. Trimming removed 3 bases at V and 7 bases at J, with 10 bases between. The CDR3 is 13 residues long. The germline CDR1 and CDR2 sequences are SNHLY and FYNNEI. CDR3 coding DNA: TGTGCCAGCAGTGATTCTACGGGGAATGAGCAGTTCTTC. Its protein product is CASSDSTGNEQFF.

The chain joins TRBV7-9 to TRBJ1-6; D possibly corresponds to TRBD1 (5 bases). Per the germline V gene, CDR1 is SEHNR and CDR2 is FQNEAQ (reference sequence). Trimming removed 5 bases from V and 8 bases from J, with 16 bases in between. The CDR3 is made up of 15 amino acids. The CDR3 DNA reads TGTGCCAGCAGCCTCCGGGACGGCCTTCATTCACCCCTCCACTTT. Its translation is CASSLRDGLHSPLHF.

This clonotype was detected ten times or more. The chain combines TRBV4-1 with TRBJ2-7; tentatively, D is TRBD1 or TRBD2 (5 bases each). The CDR3 extends over 15 amino acids. Germline CDR1 and CDR2: MGHRA and YSYEKL. The V end lost 3 bases, the J end lost 2 bases, and 14 bases lay between the germline ends. The CDR3 DNA reads TGCGCCAGCAGCCAGGGACGGTATACCACCTACGAGCAGTACTTC. Encoded protein: CASSQGRYTTYEQYF.

There are many counts of this clonotype. The chain combines TRBV12-3 or TRBV12-4 with TRBJ1-2, with D uncertain. This CDR3 has 14 residues. Trimming stripped 3 bases from V and 4 bases from J, with 12 bases between. In DNA form, the CDR3 reads TGTGCCAGCAGTTTCGGACTCCTCTCCTATGGCTACACCTTC. It encodes CASSFGLLSYGYTF.

This clonotype was found once. The rearrangement uses TRBV24-1 and TRBJ2-4; D may be TRBD1 (5 bases). The CDR3 consists of 11 residues. Trimming cost V 6 bases and J 7 bases, with 6 bases left between them. Germline V gives CDR1 KGHDR, CDR2 SFDVKD. The DNA of the CDR3 is TGTGCCACCAGTAAGGGGAACATTCAGTACTTC. Its translation: CATSKGNIQYF.

This chain connects TRBV19 to TRBJ1-1; tentatively, D is TRBD1 (6 bases). V was shortened by 5 bases and J by 2 bases, with 18 bases between the two germline ends. CDR3 length: 16 residues. Germline-derived CDR1 and CDR2 are LNHDA and SQIVND (reference sequence). CDR3 nucleotide sequence: TGTGCCAGTAGTGCCTGGGGGCAGGGTGGAAACACTGAAGCTTTCTTT. This translates into CASSAWGQGGNTEAFF.